Listed below are T cell receptor beta chains from one sample, sequenced in a study of shared clonotypes between healthy human individuals. The protocol was immunoSEQ multiplex PCR, while the TCRdb copy is restricted to in-frame clones and leaves out a portion. The sample includes 2 million to 2.5 million clones, 90% to 95% of them seen just once. The sequenced sample was naive CD4+ T cells sorted from blood. Receptors originate from a man between 18 and 35 years old in good health. Both conserved end residues are part of each CDR3. The D gene is left open where the match is weak. Rows give clone size only sometimes, using once, few, many, or a class for an expanded clone.

J gene: TRBJ2-3
D gene: -
V gene: TRBV11-2
clone size: -
CDR3 protein: CASSLSGRVVTDTQYF
CDR3 DNA: TGTGCCAGCAGCCTAAGCGGGCGAGTGGTTACAGATACGCAGTATTTT

J gene: TRBJ2-2
D gene: -
V gene: TRBV9
clone size: -
CDR3 protein: CASSLNTGELFF
CDR3 DNA: TGTGCCAGCAGCCTTAACACCGGGGAGCTGTTTTTT

J gene: TRBJ2-7
D gene: TRBD1
V gene: TRBV6-5
clone size: -
CDR3 protein: CASSRGSNEQYF
CDR3 DNA: TGTGCCAGCAGCAGGGGGTCCAACGAGCAGTACTTC

J gene: TRBJ2-7
D gene: -
V gene: TRBV6-5
clone size: -
CDR3 protein: CASSEGGQQYF
CDR3 DNA: TGTGCCAGCAGTGAAGGGGGACAGCAGTACTTC

J gene: TRBJ2-7
D gene: -
V gene: TRBV6-1
clone size: -
CDR3 protein: CASSEALGEQYF
CDR3 DNA: TGTGCCAGCAGTGAAGCTCTAGGGGAGCAGTACTTC

J gene: TRBJ2-1
D gene: TRBD1
V gene: TRBV6-4
clone size: few
CDR3 protein: CASSDSAQGKVGRGYNEQFF
CDR3 DNA: TGTGCCAGCAGTGACTCGGCACAGGGGAAGGTCGGCCGTGGGTACAATGAGCAGTTCTTC

J gene: TRBJ2-5
D gene: -
V gene: TRBV30
clone size: -
CDR3 protein: CAWSFLGAVVLYETQYF
CDR3 DNA: TGTGCCTGGAGTTTTCTGGGTGCGGTCGTACTCTATGAGACCCAGTACTTC

J gene: TRBJ2-7
D gene: TRBD2
V gene: TRBV29-1
clone size: -
CDR3 protein: CSVEDPGGRGNYEQYF
CDR3 DNA: TGCAGCGTTGAAGATCCAGGCGGGAGGGGAAACTACGAGCAGTACTTC

J gene: TRBJ2-3
D gene: TRBD2
V gene: TRBV7-2
clone size: -
CDR3 protein: CASSFGTSGSGTDTQYF
CDR3 DNA: TGTGCCAGCAGCTTTGGGACTAGCGGGAGCGGCACAGATACGCAGTATTTT

J gene: TRBJ1-2
D gene: TRBD1
V gene: TRBV6-5
clone size: -
CDR3 protein: CASRGQNNYGYTF
CDR3 DNA: TGTGCCAGCAGGGGACAGAATAACTATGGCTACACCTTC

J gene: TRBJ2-5
D gene: -
V gene: TRBV29-1
clone size: once
CDR3 protein: CSVEDRTASGTQYF
CDR3 DNA: TGCAGCGTTGAAGATCGGACAGCCTCGGGGACCCAGTACTTC

J gene: TRBJ2-7
D gene: TRBD1
V gene: TRBV28
clone size: -
CDR3 protein: CASSLFYGTGAYEQYF
CDR3 DNA: TGTGCCAGCAGTTTGTTTTACGGGACAGGGGCCTACGAGCAGTACTTC

J gene: TRBJ2-1
D gene: TRBD1
V gene: TRBV18
clone size: once
CDR3 protein: CASSPPRGQGNNEQFF
CDR3 DNA: TGTGCCAGCTCACCACCGAGGGGACAGGGTAACAATGAGCAGTTCTTC

J gene: TRBJ2-2
D gene: -
V gene: TRBV12-5
clone size: few
CDR3 protein: CASGLGDTTNTGELFF
CDR3 DNA: TGTGCTAGTGGTTTGGGGGACACCACGAACACCGGGGAGCTGTTTTTT

J gene: TRBJ2-4
D gene: TRBD1
V gene: TRBV5-6
clone size: -
CDR3 protein: CASSLPGGEGSKNIQYF
CDR3 DNA: TGTGCCAGCAGCCTTCCAGGGGGCGAGGGCTCCAAAAACATTCAGTACTTC

J gene: TRBJ2-3
D gene: TRBD2
V gene: TRBV28
clone size: -
CDR3 protein: CASSFDFPRTSGGADTQYF
CDR3 DNA: TGTGCCAGCAGTTTCGATTTTCCAAGGACTAGCGGGGGGGCAGATACGCAGTATTTT

J gene: TRBJ2-1
D gene: -
V gene: TRBV7-2
clone size: -
CDR3 protein: CASSFLGTPGVEQFF
CDR3 DNA: TGTGCCAGCAGCTTTTTGGGAACTCCGGGAGTTGAGCAGTTCTTC

J gene: TRBJ2-5
D gene: -
V gene: TRBV10-3
clone size: -
CDR3 protein: CAISEISQGLRETQYF
CDR3 DNA: TGCGCCATCAGTGAGATTTCGCAAGGACTCCGAGAGACCCAGTACTTC

J gene: TRBJ2-7
D gene: -
V gene: TRBV7-6
clone size: -
CDR3 protein: CASSLLQGGSYEQYF
CDR3 DNA: TGTGCCAGCAGCTTACTCCAGGGCGGGTCCTACGAGCAGTACTTC

J gene: TRBJ1-5
D gene: -
V gene: TRBV5-6
clone size: -
CDR3 protein: CASSLGTPYSNQPQHF
CDR3 DNA: TGTGCCAGCAGCTTGGGAACACCTTATAGCAATCAGCCCCAGCATTTT

J gene: TRBJ1-3
D gene: -
V gene: TRBV6-1
clone size: -
CDR3 protein: CASSGPAGPRNTIYF
CDR3 DNA: TGTGCCAGCAGTGGCCCCGCGGGGCCGCGAAACACCATATATTTT

J gene: TRBJ1-1
D gene: -
V gene: TRBV19
clone size: once
CDR3 protein: CASSRPRDVRVEAFF
CDR3 DNA: TGTGCCAGTAGTAGACCCCGGGACGTAAGAGTTGAAGCTTTCTTT

J gene: TRBJ1-6
D gene: -
V gene: TRBV7-9
clone size: -
CDR3 protein: CASSLGNSYNSPLHF
CDR3 DNA: TGTGCCAGCAGCTTAGGGAACTCCTATAATTCACCCCTCCACTTT

J gene: TRBJ1-1
D gene: -
V gene: TRBV7-9
clone size: -
CDR3 protein: CASSLSPVTNTEAFF
CDR3 DNA: TGTGCCAGCAGCTTATCCCCGGTAACGAACACTGAAGCTTTCTTT

J gene: TRBJ1-1
D gene: -
V gene: TRBV6-1
clone size: -
CDR3 protein: CASRQETGGAFF
CDR3 DNA: TGTGCCAGCAGACAAGAGACAGGAGGCGCTTTCTTT

J gene: TRBJ2-7
D gene: -
V gene: TRBV2
clone size: -
CDR3 protein: CASRVEFVISYEQYF
CDR3 DNA: TGTGCCAGCAGAGTCGAGTTTGTGATCTCCTACGAGCAGTACTTC

J gene: TRBJ1-5
D gene: TRBD1
V gene: TRBV7-6
clone size: -
CDR3 protein: CASSPRDRGQPQHF
CDR3 DNA: TGTGCCAGCAGCCCCCGGGACAGAGGGCAGCCCCAGCATTTT

J gene: TRBJ1-5
D gene: -
V gene: TRBV5-3
clone size: -
CDR3 protein: CARSLGRFSNQPQHF
CDR3 DNA: TGTGCCAGAAGCCTAGGACGGTTCAGCAATCAGCCCCAGCATTTT

J gene: TRBJ2-3
D gene: -
V gene: TRBV5-4
clone size: once
CDR3 protein: CASSLGGHTTDTQYF
CDR3 DNA: TGTGCCAGCAGCTTGGGAGGACATACTACAGATACGCAGTATTTT

J gene: TRBJ1-1
D gene: TRBD1
V gene: TRBV27
clone size: -
CDR3 protein: CASADRVNTEAFF
CDR3 DNA: TGTGCCAGCGCCGACAGGGTGAACACTGAAGCTTTCTTT

J gene: TRBJ1-4
D gene: TRBD1
V gene: TRBV11-2
clone size: -
CDR3 protein: CASSLEGTGTEKLFF
CDR3 DNA: TGTGCCAGCAGCTTAGAAGGGACAGGGACTGAAAAACTGTTTTTT

J gene: TRBJ1-6
D gene: TRBD1
V gene: TRBV7-9
clone size: -
CDR3 protein: CASSEGQGSYNSPLHF
CDR3 DNA: TGTGCCAGCAGCGAAGGACAGGGGTCGTATAATTCACCCCTCCACTTT

J gene: TRBJ2-3
D gene: -
V gene: TRBV29-1
clone size: -
CDR3 protein: CSVGGGTTDTQYF
CDR3 DNA: TGCAGCGTTGGAGGCGGTACCACAGATACGCAGTATTTT

J gene: TRBJ2-5
D gene: TRBD2
V gene: TRBV28
clone size: -
CDR3 protein: CASSFGASGGETQYF
CDR3 DNA: TGTGCCAGCAGTTTCGGGGCTAGCGGGGGGGAGACCCAGTACTTC

J gene: TRBJ1-3
D gene: TRBD1
V gene: TRBV9
clone size: -
CDR3 protein: CASSGDRTLSGNTIYF
CDR3 DNA: TGTGCCAGCAGCGGGGACAGGACTCTGTCTGGAAACACCATATATTTT

J gene: TRBJ1-2
D gene: TRBD1
V gene: TRBV6-1
clone size: -
CDR3 protein: CASSESSQDRPNYGYTF
CDR3 DNA: TGTGCCAGCAGTGAGTCTTCCCAGGACAGGCCTAACTATGGCTACACCTTC

J gene: TRBJ1-5
D gene: -
V gene: TRBV6-5
clone size: -
CDR3 protein: CASSPGWSNQPQHF
CDR3 DNA: TGTGCCAGCAGTCCCGGTTGGAGCAATCAGCCCCAGCATTTT

J gene: TRBJ1-1
D gene: TRBD1
V gene: TRBV6-1
clone size: -
CDR3 protein: CASSGLDRGKTEAFF
CDR3 DNA: TGTGCCAGCAGTGGACTGGACAGGGGAAAAACTGAAGCTTTCTTT

J gene: TRBJ2-4
D gene: TRBD1
V gene: TRBV5-1
clone size: once
CDR3 protein: CASSLRQGAAKNIQYF
CDR3 DNA: TGCGCCAGCAGCTTACGACAGGGGGCGGCCAAAAACATTCAGTACTTC

J gene: TRBJ2-4
D gene: -
V gene: TRBV5-1
clone size: -
CDR3 protein: CASSTTGTTKNIQYF
CDR3 DNA: TGCGCCAGCAGCACCACCGGGACAACCAAAAACATTCAGTACTTC

J gene: TRBJ1-2
D gene: TRBD1
V gene: TRBV10-3
clone size: -
CDR3 protein: CAISDYGTENYGYTF
CDR3 DNA: TGTGCCATCAGTGATTATGGGACAGAGAACTATGGCTACACCTTC

J gene: TRBJ2-7
D gene: -
V gene: TRBV19
clone size: -
CDR3 protein: CASSAQASEQYF
CDR3 DNA: TGTGCCAGTAGTGCCCAGGCCTCCGAGCAGTACTTC

J gene: TRBJ1-3
D gene: -
V gene: TRBV5-1
clone size: few
CDR3 protein: CASSLEGSGNTIYF
CDR3 DNA: TGCGCCAGCAGCTTGGAAGGGTCCGGAAACACCATATATTTT

J gene: TRBJ2-1
D gene: TRBD1
V gene: TRBV2
clone size: -
CDR3 protein: CASRDRTYNEQFF
CDR3 DNA: TGTGCCAGCCGGGACAGGACCTACAATGAGCAGTTCTTC

J gene: TRBJ2-1
D gene: -
V gene: TRBV29-1
clone size: -
CDR3 protein: CSVERSVGRNEQFF
CDR3 DNA: TGCAGCGTTGAACGGTCGGTGGGGCGTAATGAGCAGTTCTTC

J gene: TRBJ2-5
D gene: -
V gene: TRBV15
clone size: -
CDR3 protein: CATSRPLGQTQYF
CDR3 DNA: TGTGCCACCAGCAGACCGCTCGGGCAGACCCAGTACTTC

J gene: TRBJ1-5
D gene: -
V gene: TRBV2
clone size: -
CDR3 protein: CASSERISTSYQPQHF
CDR3 DNA: TGTGCCAGCAGTGAGAGAATTTCAACCAGTTATCAGCCCCAGCATTTT

J gene: TRBJ2-7
D gene: -
V gene: TRBV11-2
clone size: -
CDR3 protein: CASSYVQYEQYF
CDR3 DNA: TGTGCCAGCAGCTACGTTCAGTACGAGCAGTACTTC

J gene: TRBJ1-5
D gene: TRBD1
V gene: TRBV2
clone size: -
CDR3 protein: CASGDRGSNQPQHF
CDR3 DNA: TGTGCCAGCGGAGACAGGGGAAGCAATCAGCCCCAGCATTTT

J gene: TRBJ2-1
D gene: -
V gene: TRBV11-3
clone size: -
CDR3 protein: CASSLGQGGYNEQFF
CDR3 DNA: TGTGCCAGCAGCTTAGGCCAGGGAGGCTACAATGAGCAGTTCTTC

J gene: TRBJ1-4
D gene: -
V gene: TRBV18
clone size: -
CDR3 protein: CASSPPEGSFNEKLFF
CDR3 DNA: TGTGCCAGCTCACCACCGGAGGGGAGTTTTAATGAAAAACTGTTTTTT